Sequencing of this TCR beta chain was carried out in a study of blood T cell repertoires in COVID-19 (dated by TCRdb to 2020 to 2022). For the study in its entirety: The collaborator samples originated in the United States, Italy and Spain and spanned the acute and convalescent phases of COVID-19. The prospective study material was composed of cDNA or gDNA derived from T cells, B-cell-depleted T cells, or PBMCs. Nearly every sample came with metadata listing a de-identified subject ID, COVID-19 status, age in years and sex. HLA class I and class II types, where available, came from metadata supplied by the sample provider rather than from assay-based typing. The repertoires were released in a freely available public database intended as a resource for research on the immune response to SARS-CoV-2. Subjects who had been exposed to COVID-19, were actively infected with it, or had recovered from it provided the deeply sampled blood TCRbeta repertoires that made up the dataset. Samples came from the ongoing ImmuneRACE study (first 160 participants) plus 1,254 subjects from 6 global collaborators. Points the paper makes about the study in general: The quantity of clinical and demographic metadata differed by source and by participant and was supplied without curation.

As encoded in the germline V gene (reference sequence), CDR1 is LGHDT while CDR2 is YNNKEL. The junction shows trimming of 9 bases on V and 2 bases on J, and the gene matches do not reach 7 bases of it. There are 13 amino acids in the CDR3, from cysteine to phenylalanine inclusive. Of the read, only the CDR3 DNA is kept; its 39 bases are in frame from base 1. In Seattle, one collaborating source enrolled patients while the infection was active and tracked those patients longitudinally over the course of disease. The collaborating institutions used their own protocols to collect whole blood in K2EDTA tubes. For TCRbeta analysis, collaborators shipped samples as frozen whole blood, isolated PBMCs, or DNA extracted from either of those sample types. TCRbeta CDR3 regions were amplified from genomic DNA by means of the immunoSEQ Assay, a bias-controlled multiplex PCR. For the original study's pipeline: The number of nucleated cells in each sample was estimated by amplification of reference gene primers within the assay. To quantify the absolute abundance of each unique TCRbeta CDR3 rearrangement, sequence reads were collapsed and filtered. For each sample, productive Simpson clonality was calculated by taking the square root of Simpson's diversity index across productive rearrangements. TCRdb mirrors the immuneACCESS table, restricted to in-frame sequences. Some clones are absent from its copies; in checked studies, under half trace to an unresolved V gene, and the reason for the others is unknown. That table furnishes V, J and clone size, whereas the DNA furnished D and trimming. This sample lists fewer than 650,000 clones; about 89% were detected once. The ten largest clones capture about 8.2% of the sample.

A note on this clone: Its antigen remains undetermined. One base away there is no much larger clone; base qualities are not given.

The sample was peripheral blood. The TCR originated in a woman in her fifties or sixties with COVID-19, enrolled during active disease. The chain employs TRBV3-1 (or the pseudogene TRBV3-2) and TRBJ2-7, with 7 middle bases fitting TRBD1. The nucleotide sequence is TGTGCCAGTTCCAGGGGGAGCGCCTACGAGCAGTACTTC. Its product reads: CASSRGSAYEQYF.